This is a list of T cell receptor beta chains from one sample in a study of shared T cell receptors in the human thymus. Assay: immunoSEQ multiplex PCR; the TCRdb copy retains only in-frame clones and omits some. The sample includes some 640,000 clones, about 87% of them seen just once. This same sample was also part of a study on human thymus T cells.

The sequenced sample was thymocytes. The receptors originated from a boy in the first two years of life with a congenital heart defect. CDR3s include the opening cysteine and the closing phenylalanine or tryptophan. A D gene is named only where the DNA matches it firmly. Size values are once, few and many counts, or a class for expanded clones, and some rows have none.

cdr3_aa: CASSLGTGGAGNQPQHF; cdr3_nt: TGTGCCAGCAGCCTCGGGACAGGGGGCGCGGGCAATCAGCCCCAGCATTTT; clone_size: -; j_call: TRBJ1-5; d_call: TRBD1; v_call: TRBV28
cdr3_aa: CASSEEWAGAYEQYF; cdr3_nt: TGTGCCAGCAGTGAAGAATGGGCGGGGGCCTACGAGCAGTACTTC; clone_size: -; j_call: TRBJ2-7; d_call: TRBD2; v_call: TRBV6-1
cdr3_aa: CASSLLLGTAGSSYNSPLHF; cdr3_nt: TGTGCCAGCAGTTTACTTCTCGGGACAGCCGGAAGCTCCTATAATTCACCCCTCCACTTT; clone_size: -; j_call: TRBJ1-6; d_call: TRBD1; v_call: TRBV28
cdr3_aa: CASSLVSGSGGNYGYTF; cdr3_nt: TGTGCCAGCAGCTTAGTTTCAGGGTCGGGGGGAAACTATGGCTACACCTTC; clone_size: -; j_call: TRBJ1-2; d_call: -; v_call: TRBV11-2
cdr3_aa: CASEGGRSGVDEQFF; cdr3_nt: TGTGCCAGCGAGGGAGGCCGTAGCGGTGTTGATGAGCAGTTCTTC; clone_size: -; j_call: TRBJ2-1; d_call: -; v_call: TRBV28
cdr3_aa: CASSLGQGGFSYNEQFF; cdr3_nt: TGCGCCAGCAGCTTGGGGCAGGGGGGTTTCTCCTACAATGAGCAGTTCTTC; clone_size: -; j_call: TRBJ2-1; d_call: -; v_call: TRBV5-1
cdr3_aa: CASRPTSGSTDTQYF; cdr3_nt: TGTGCCAGCAGACCGACTAGCGGCAGCACAGATACGCAGTATTTT; clone_size: -; j_call: TRBJ2-3; d_call: TRBD2; v_call: TRBV7-4
cdr3_aa: CASSLSGIDWAGELFF; cdr3_nt: TGTGCCAGCAGCTTAAGCGGGATCGATTGGGCCGGGGAGCTGTTTTTT; clone_size: -; j_call: TRBJ2-2; d_call: TRBD2; v_call: TRBV7-6
cdr3_aa: CASSTGGGETQYF; cdr3_nt: TGTGCCAGCAGTACAGGGGGGGGAGAGACCCAGTACTTC; clone_size: -; j_call: TRBJ2-5; d_call: -; v_call: TRBV28
cdr3_aa: CASSFSYEQYF; cdr3_nt: TGTGCCAGCAGTTTCAGTTACGAGCAGTACTTC; clone_size: -; j_call: TRBJ2-7; d_call: -; v_call: TRBV28
cdr3_aa: CASSQDQVGGGGEKLFF; cdr3_nt: TGCGCCAGCAGCCAAGATCAGGTTGGGGGCGGGGGTGAAAAACTGTTTTTT; clone_size: few; j_call: TRBJ1-4; d_call: -; v_call: TRBV4-1
cdr3_aa: CASSSLWCYADTQYF; cdr3_nt: TGTGCCAGCAGCTCTCTTTGGTGCTATGCAGATACGCAGTATTTT; clone_size: -; j_call: TRBJ2-3; d_call: -; v_call: TRBV5-5
cdr3_aa: CASSKVGTRERSYEQYF; cdr3_nt: TGTGCCAGCAGCAAAGTGGGGACGCGGGAGCGTTCCTACGAGCAGTACTTC; clone_size: -; j_call: TRBJ2-7; d_call: -; v_call: TRBV21-1
cdr3_aa: CASSQESGSNQPQHF; cdr3_nt: TGCGCCAGCAGCCAAGAGTCAGGGAGCAATCAGCCCCAGCATTTT; clone_size: -; j_call: TRBJ1-5; d_call: -; v_call: TRBV4-3
cdr3_aa: CASIGTGNSPLHF; cdr3_nt: TGTGCCAGCATTGGGACAGGGAATTCACCCCTCCACTTT; clone_size: few; j_call: TRBJ1-6; d_call: TRBD1; v_call: TRBV2
cdr3_aa: CASRPTGGNSNQPQHF; cdr3_nt: TGTGCCAGCAGACCAACCGGGGGAAATAGCAATCAGCCCCAGCATTTT; clone_size: few; j_call: TRBJ1-5; d_call: -; v_call: TRBV28
cdr3_aa: CASSSAPGQAYEQYF; cdr3_nt: TGTGCCAGCAGCTCCGCCCCGGGACAGGCCTACGAGCAGTACTTC; clone_size: -; j_call: TRBJ2-7; d_call: TRBD1; v_call: TRBV7-2
cdr3_aa: CASSLSGPWRSTIYF; cdr3_nt: TGTGCCAGCAGTTTAAGCGGGCCGTGGAGGTCTACCATATATTTT; clone_size: -; j_call: TRBJ1-3; d_call: -; v_call: TRBV28
cdr3_aa: CASSFGSQPQHF; cdr3_nt: TGTGCCAGCAGCTTCGGGTCTCAGCCCCAGCATTTT; clone_size: few; j_call: TRBJ1-5; d_call: -; v_call: TRBV28
cdr3_aa: CASSGQGRVNTEAFF; cdr3_nt: TGTGCCAGCAGCGGACAGGGTAGGGTGAACACTGAAGCTTTCTTT; clone_size: -; j_call: TRBJ1-1; d_call: TRBD1; v_call: TRBV5-5
cdr3_aa: CASSSGLALYNEQFF; cdr3_nt: TGCGCCAGCAGCTCCGGACTAGCCCTCTACAATGAGCAGTTCTTC; clone_size: -; j_call: TRBJ2-1; d_call: TRBD2; v_call: TRBV5-1
cdr3_aa: CASSSSGRVNEQFF; cdr3_nt: TGTGCCAGCAGTTCTAGCGGGAGAGTCAATGAGCAGTTCTTC; clone_size: -; j_call: TRBJ2-1; d_call: TRBD2; v_call: TRBV28
cdr3_aa: CASSRYPDSSYGYTF; cdr3_nt: TGTGCCAGCAGTCGATACCCGGACAGTTCCTATGGCTACACCTTC; clone_size: -; j_call: TRBJ1-2; d_call: -; v_call: TRBV27
cdr3_aa: CASSYKTGADYPPSALHF; cdr3_nt: TGCGCCAGCAGCTACAAGACAGGGGCAGACTACCCCCCCTCGGCCCTCCACTTT; clone_size: -; j_call: TRBJ1-6; d_call: TRBD1; v_call: TRBV5-1
cdr3_aa: CASGLPQKRYTEAFF; cdr3_nt: TGTGCTAGTGGTTTGCCTCAAAAGCGGTACACTGAAGCTTTCTTT; clone_size: -; j_call: TRBJ1-1; d_call: -; v_call: TRBV12-5
cdr3_aa: CATSRGYRGGYGYTF; cdr3_nt: TGTGCCACCAGCAGGGGGTACAGGGGGGGATATGGCTACACCTTC; clone_size: -; j_call: TRBJ1-2; d_call: TRBD1; v_call: TRBV15
cdr3_aa: CASSLVGAGVGIHGLFTDTQYF; cdr3_nt: TGTGCCAGCAGCTTAGTAGGAGCAGGGGTTGGTATTCACGGTCTTTTCACAGATACGCAGTATTTT; clone_size: -; j_call: TRBJ2-3; d_call: -; v_call: TRBV7-6
cdr3_aa: CASSWVGATNEKLFF; cdr3_nt: TGTGCCAGCAGTTGGGTAGGAGCAACTAATGAAAAACTGTTTTTT; clone_size: few; j_call: TRBJ1-4; d_call: -; v_call: TRBV6-6
cdr3_aa: CASGFAHRQGFDTEAFF; cdr3_nt: TGTGCCAGCGGCTTTGCCCATCGACAGGGCTTTGACACTGAAGCTTTCTTT; clone_size: -; j_call: TRBJ1-1; d_call: TRBD1; v_call: TRBV7-8
cdr3_aa: CASSVRPSYPDGEERNEQFF; cdr3_nt: TGTGCCAGCAGCGTTAGACCCAGTTACCCCGACGGGGAGGAACGCAATGAGCAGTTCTTC; clone_size: -; j_call: TRBJ2-1; d_call: -; v_call: TRBV9
cdr3_aa: CSARTYEQYF; cdr3_nt: TGCAGTGCGAGGACATACGAGCAGTACTTC; clone_size: -; j_call: TRBJ2-7; d_call: -; v_call: TRBV20-1
cdr3_aa: CASSQLNEQYF; cdr3_nt: TGTGCCAGCAGCCAACTTAACGAGCAGTACTTC; clone_size: -; j_call: TRBJ2-7; d_call: -; v_call: TRBV14
cdr3_aa: CASSQDRGNFYGYTF; cdr3_nt: TGCGCCAGCAGCCAAGATCGGGGAAACTTCTATGGCTACACCTTC; clone_size: -; j_call: TRBJ1-2; d_call: -; v_call: TRBV4-3
cdr3_aa: CASSTGQGSEKLFF; cdr3_nt: TGTGCCAGCAGCACGGGACAGGGAAGCGAAAAACTGTTTTTT; clone_size: -; j_call: TRBJ1-4; d_call: TRBD1; v_call: TRBV28
cdr3_aa: CACYYGTARASDQETQYF; cdr3_nt: TGTGCCTGTTACTACGGGACAGCTCGGGCTAGCGACCAAGAGACCCAGTACTTC; clone_size: -; j_call: TRBJ2-5; d_call: -; v_call: TRBV30
cdr3_aa: CASSGKHRGRTNTEAFF; cdr3_nt: TGTGCCAGTAGTGGAAAACACAGGGGGCGAACAAACACTGAAGCTTTCTTT; clone_size: few; j_call: TRBJ1-1; d_call: TRBD1; v_call: TRBV19
cdr3_aa: CASVTRQGGTDTQYF; cdr3_nt: TGTGCCAGCGTGACGCGACAGGGGGGCACAGATACGCAGTATTTT; clone_size: -; j_call: TRBJ2-3; d_call: TRBD1; v_call: TRBV5-8
cdr3_aa: CASSQDVGSFYGYTF; cdr3_nt: TGCGCCAGCAGCCAAGATGTGGGCAGCTTCTATGGCTACACCTTC; clone_size: -; j_call: TRBJ1-2; d_call: -; v_call: TRBV4-3
cdr3_aa: CASSLGLAGPYEQYF; cdr3_nt: TGTGCCAGCAGCTTAGGACTAGCGGGACCCTACGAGCAGTACTTC; clone_size: -; j_call: TRBJ2-7; d_call: TRBD2; v_call: TRBV7-2
cdr3_aa: CASSYIAGVRTDTQYF; cdr3_nt: TGTGCCAGCAGTTACATAGCGGGAGTCAGAACAGATACGCAGTATTTT; clone_size: once; j_call: TRBJ2-3; d_call: TRBD2; v_call: TRBV6-6
cdr3_aa: CASRLAGSNTGELFF; cdr3_nt: TGTGCCAGCAGATTGGCGGGTTCGAACACCGGGGAGCTGTTTTTT; clone_size: -; j_call: TRBJ2-2; d_call: -; v_call: TRBV27
cdr3_aa: CASSLPPDRGRDVDTQYF; cdr3_nt: TGTGCCAGCAGTTTACCCCCCGATCGCGGGAGGGATGTAGATACGCAGTATTTT; clone_size: -; j_call: TRBJ2-3; d_call: TRBD2; v_call: TRBV28
cdr3_aa: CASSGTPANYGYTF; cdr3_nt: TGTGCCAGCAGCGGGACACCTGCTAACTATGGCTACACCTTC; clone_size: -; j_call: TRBJ1-2; d_call: -; v_call: TRBV6-5
cdr3_aa: CATSSRGQGYQPQHF; cdr3_nt: TGTGCCACCAGCAGCCGAGGACAGGGGTATCAGCCCCAGCATTTT; clone_size: -; j_call: TRBJ1-5; d_call: TRBD1; v_call: TRBV15
cdr3_aa: CASSDAGGPTDTQYF; cdr3_nt: TGTGCCAGCAGTGACGCGGGGGGGCCCACAGATACGCAGTATTTT; clone_size: -; j_call: TRBJ2-3; d_call: TRBD2; v_call: TRBV6-4
cdr3_aa: CASSHSTSGRVIYEQYF; cdr3_nt: TGTGCCAGCAGCCATTCGACTAGCGGGAGAGTAATCTACGAGCAGTACTTC; clone_size: -; j_call: TRBJ2-7; d_call: TRBD2; v_call: TRBV11-2